Presented here are 10 T cell receptor beta chains from one specimen sequenced in a study of OX40 agonist ivuxolimab in advanced cancers. Library prep was done by the immunoSEQ multiplex PCR assay. TCRdb mirrors the immuneACCESS table, restricted to in-frame sequences. Some clones are absent from its copies; in checked studies, under half trace to an unresolved V gene, and the reason for the others is unknown. The sample profile shows around 82,000 clones; 88% of them were found once. The ten largest clones represent under 0.6% of the sample. This material consisted of CD4+ or CD8+ T cells sorted from blood, taken in a trial of the OX40 agonist ivuxolimab. The origin of the receptors is an adult with an advanced solid tumor such as melanoma, head and neck, liver or kidney cancer.

V is TRBV19 and J is TRBJ2-5; 9 nucleotides match TRBD1. V dropped 3 bases and J dropped 3; count of bases not matched to a gene: 5. This CDR3 has 15 amino acids. The germline V gene has CDR1 LNHDA and CDR2 SQIVND (reference sequence). CDR3 sequence: CASSINRGLKETQYF. CDR3 coding DNA: TGTGCCAGTAGTATCAACAGGGGGCTAAAAGAGACCCAGTACTTC.

The rearrangement uses TRBV5-4 and TRBJ1-5; D possibly corresponds to TRBD1 (5 bases). V was cut by 3 bases and J by 8 bases, with 9 bases left in between. This CDR3 has 12 amino acids. The germline CDR1 and CDR2 sequences are SGHNT and YYREEE (reference sequence). The chain's CDR3 is CASSWGGEPQHF. The CDR3, as DNA: TGTGCCAGCAGCTGGGGCGGTGAGCCCCAGCATTTT.

This clone was recorded once. The chain has TRBV9 and TRBJ2-3; D possibly corresponds to TRBD1 (6 bases). This CDR3 spans 14 amino acids. V was trimmed by 7 bases and J by 0 bases, leaving 12 bases between them. The germline gives CDR1 SGDLS, CDR2 YYNGEE. The CDR3 coding sequence is TGTGCCAGCCTAGGACAGCAGAGCACAGATACGCAGTATTTT. Translated: CASLGQQSTDTQYF.

The chain has TRBV5-1 and TRBJ1-4; the D gene is possibly TRBD1 (5 bases). The CDR3 is 16 amino acids. CDR1 and CDR2 (germline): SGHRS, YFSETQ. V gave up 4 bases and J gave up 0 bases, with 13 bases separating them. The CDR3 is CASSRGSIATNEKLFF. The CDR3 nucleotides read TGCGCCAGCAGCCGGGGGTCTATAGCAACTAATGAAAAACTGTTTTTT.

Here the CDR3 DNA reads TGTGCCAGCAGTTTGGGGGGAAGCTCCTATAATTCACCCCTCCACTTT. It translates to CASSLGGSSYNSPLHF. V is TRBV28 and J is TRBJ1-6, with D possibly matching TRBD1 (5 bases). Per the germline V gene, CDR1 is MDHEN and CDR2 is SYDVKM. The CDR3 has 16 residues. Trimming shortened V by 3 bases and J by 0 bases, and 9 bases separated the two germline ends.

CDR3 in amino acids: CSVEWEKAYNEQFF. CDR3 nucleotide sequence: TGCAGCGTTGAATGGGAAAAGGCCTACAATGAGCAGTTCTTC. This chain connects TRBV29-1 to TRBJ2-1; D ambiguous. The V gene's germline CDR1 is SQVTM and CDR2 ANQGSEA. V was cut by 2 bases and J by 2 bases, with 10 bases left in between. The CDR3 runs 14 residues.

The V call is TRBV29-1, the J call TRBJ2-5; D gene ambiguous. Per germline, CDR1 SQVTM and CDR2 ANQGSEA. Deletions cut 2 bases from V and 2 bases from J, with 6 bases between. The CDR3 spans 12 residues. CDR3: CSVEISQETQYF. Here the CDR3 DNA reads TGCAGCGTTGAAATTTCGCAAGAGACCCAGTACTTC. Filled out from reference TRBV29-1 and TRBJ2-5, the complete variable domain reads SAVISQKPSRDICQRGTSLTIQCQVDSQVTMMFWYRQQPGQSLTLIATANQGSEATYESGFVIDKFPISRPNLTFSTLTVSNMSPEDSSIYLCSVEISQETQYFGPGTRLLVL.

This chain joins TRBV29-1 and TRBJ2-1; weak D call: TRBD1 (5 bases). The CDR3 has 14 amino acids. V was trimmed by 3 bases and J by 0 bases, leaving 9 bases between them. CDR1 SQVTM and CDR2 ANQGSEA come from the germline V gene. In DNA, the CDR3 is TGCAGCGTTGATAGGCAGGGCTCCTACAATGAGCAGTTCTTC. It specifies CSVDRQGSYNEQFF.

The chain employs TRBV5-6 and TRBJ2-3; no definite D call. CDR1 SGHDT and CDR2 YYEEEE come from the germline V gene. This CDR3 has 16 amino acids. Trimming shortened V by 1 base and J by 3 bases, and 15 bases separated the two germline ends. CDR3 in amino acids: CASSLSWQEKTDTQYF. Written as DNA, the CDR3 is TGTGCCAGCAGCTTGTCCTGGCAGGAAAAAACAGATACGCAGTATTTT.

V usage is TRBV10-2 and J usage is TRBJ2-5; 10 nucleotides align to TRBD2. The CDR3 consists of 16 residues. V was clipped by 6 bases and J by 2 bases; unmatched bases: 9. Germline loops: CDR1 WSHSY, CDR2 SAAADI. CDR3 nucleotides: TGCGCCAGCAGCCAGCCCGAGCGGGGGGGGCAAGAGACCCAGTACTTC. Protein sequence: CASSQPERGGQETQYF.